Detailed here is one TCR beta chain. Its antigen is not identified. Distinct nucleotide sequences in the sample also encode this CDR3. This sample was included in a study of shared clonotypes between healthy human individuals. Study-wide findings and caveats: Non-shared clonotypes were found to have lower generation probabilities than the clonotypes that were shared by all four of the sorted-subset donors.

Naive CD8 cells, CD45RO-negative and positively selected for CCR7, excluded terminally differentiated effector memory CD45RA+ cells. Free of recent acute infections or vaccinations, the donors were healthy HIV-negative adults. The V gene lost 5 bases and the J gene lost 0 bases, with 7 bases spanning the gap. This CDR3 has 13 residues. The V gene's germline CDR1 is SGDLS and CDR2 YYNGEE. Clones were read by immunoSEQ multiplex PCR, and TCRdb kept only the in-frame ones, dropping some. Among about 2 million clones listed, over 85% were seen once. The clonotype comes from a young man in good health. This sequence joins TRBV9 and TRBJ2-3; D gene ambiguous. The sequencing input was naive CD8+ T cells sorted from blood. DNA for the CDR3: TGTGCCAGCAGGGATCGTAGCACAGATACGCAGTATTTT. It is translated as CASRDRSTDTQYF.